One TCR beta chain is described in this entry. Its antigen is unidentified. Trimming removed 4 bases from V and 2 bases from J; junction bases left unmatched: 20. This CDR3 comprises 19 residues. Germline CDR1 and CDR2: PRHDT and FYEKMQ (reference sequence). This sample stems from a study of cytomegalovirus exposure and HLA in healthy donors. General study results and limits: The study flagged some 170 TCR beta chains as cytomegalovirus-associated. The authors excluded some V segments, including TRBV6-2 and TRBV6-3, as indistinguishable. When a later analysis compared HLA-associated TCR beta chains with equally common others, the HLA-associated chains turned out to be more clonally expanded and to have lower generation probabilities.

PCR involved 60 Vbeta and 13 Jbeta primers. Profiled with immunoSEQ multiplex PCR; TCRdb holds only in-frame clones, not every one. The table lists about 92,000 clones, roughly 63% of them singletons. This TCR derives from a man in his fifties or sixties in good health and CMV-seronegative. The chain employs TRBV13 and TRBJ2-7; TRBD1 matches at 7 bases. Sequencing input: PBMCs. The CDR3, as DNA: TGTGCCAGCAGCTCGTATTCTGTACCCGGGACAGTCAACCCCTACGAGCAGTACTTC. Its protein product is CASSSYSVPGTVNPYEQYF.